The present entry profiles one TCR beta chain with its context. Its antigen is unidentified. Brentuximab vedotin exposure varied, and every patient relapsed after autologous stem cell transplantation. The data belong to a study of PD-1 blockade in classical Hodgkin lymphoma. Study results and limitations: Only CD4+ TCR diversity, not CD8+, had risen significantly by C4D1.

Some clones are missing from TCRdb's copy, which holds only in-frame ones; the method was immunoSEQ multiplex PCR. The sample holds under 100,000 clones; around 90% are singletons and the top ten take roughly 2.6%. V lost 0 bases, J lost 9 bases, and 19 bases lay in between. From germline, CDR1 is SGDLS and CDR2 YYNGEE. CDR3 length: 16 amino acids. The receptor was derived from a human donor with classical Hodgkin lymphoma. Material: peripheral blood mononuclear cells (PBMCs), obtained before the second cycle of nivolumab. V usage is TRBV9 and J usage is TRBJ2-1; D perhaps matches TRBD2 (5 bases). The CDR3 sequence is CASSVDNGGVGSEQFF. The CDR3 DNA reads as TGTGCCAGCAGCGTAGACAACGGCGGAGTGGGGAGTGAGCAGTTCTTC. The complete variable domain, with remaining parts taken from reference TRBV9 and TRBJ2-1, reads DSGVTQTPKHLITATGQRVTLRCSPRSGDLSVYWYQQSLDQGLQFLIQYYNGEERAKGNILERFSAQQFPDLHSELNLSSLELGDSALYFCASSVDNGGVGSEQFFGPGTRLTVL.